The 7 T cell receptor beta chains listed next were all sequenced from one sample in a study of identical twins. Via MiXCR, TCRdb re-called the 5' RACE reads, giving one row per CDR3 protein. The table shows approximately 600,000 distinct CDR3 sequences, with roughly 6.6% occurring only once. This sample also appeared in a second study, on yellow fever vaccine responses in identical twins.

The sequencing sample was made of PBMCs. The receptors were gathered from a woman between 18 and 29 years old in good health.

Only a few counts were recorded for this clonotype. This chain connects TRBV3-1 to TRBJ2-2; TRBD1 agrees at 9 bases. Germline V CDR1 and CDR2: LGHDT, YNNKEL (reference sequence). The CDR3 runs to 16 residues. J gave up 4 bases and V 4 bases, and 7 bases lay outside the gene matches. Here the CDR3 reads CASSPQGALGTGELFF. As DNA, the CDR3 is TGTGCCAGCAGCCCACAGGGGGCGCTGGGCACCGGGGAGCTGTTTTTT.

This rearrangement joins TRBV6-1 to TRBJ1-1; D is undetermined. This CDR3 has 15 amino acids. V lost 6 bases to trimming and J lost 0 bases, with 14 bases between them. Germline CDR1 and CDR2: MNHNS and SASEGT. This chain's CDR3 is CASRDLGRLNTEAFF. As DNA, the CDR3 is TGTGCCAGCAGGGACTTGGGCAGGTTGAACACTGAAGCTTTCTTT.

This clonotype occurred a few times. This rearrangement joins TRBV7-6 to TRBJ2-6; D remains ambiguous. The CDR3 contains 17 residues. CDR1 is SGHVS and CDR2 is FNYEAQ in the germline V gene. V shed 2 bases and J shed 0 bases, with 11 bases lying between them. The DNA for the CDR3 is TGTGCCAGCAGCTTATTAGTAGGTGCCTCTGGGGCCAACGTCCTGACTTTC. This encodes CASSLLVGASGANVLTF.

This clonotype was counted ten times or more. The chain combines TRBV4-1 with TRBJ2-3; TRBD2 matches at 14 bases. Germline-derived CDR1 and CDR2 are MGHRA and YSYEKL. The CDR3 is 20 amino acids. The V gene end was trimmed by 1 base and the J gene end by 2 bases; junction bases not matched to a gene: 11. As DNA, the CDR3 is TGCGCCAGCAGCCAAGGGACTAGCGGGAGGCAGGATCAAGTCACAGATACGCAGTATTTT. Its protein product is CASSQGTSGRQDQVTDTQYF.

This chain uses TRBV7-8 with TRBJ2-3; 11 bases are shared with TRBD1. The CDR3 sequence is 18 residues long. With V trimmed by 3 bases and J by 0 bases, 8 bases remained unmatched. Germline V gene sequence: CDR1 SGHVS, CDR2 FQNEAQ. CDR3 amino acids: CASSFGTGGPLSTDTQYF. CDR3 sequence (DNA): TGTGCCAGCAGCTTCGGGACAGGGGGTCCCCTGAGCACAGATACGCAGTATTTT.

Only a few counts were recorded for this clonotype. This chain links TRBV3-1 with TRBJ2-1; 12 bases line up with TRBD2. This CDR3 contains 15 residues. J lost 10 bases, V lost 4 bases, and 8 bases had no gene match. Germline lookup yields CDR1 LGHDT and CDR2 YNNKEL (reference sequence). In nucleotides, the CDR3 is TGTGCCAGCAGCCGTCCTAGCGGGAGGGAGATAGAGCAGTTCTTC. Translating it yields CASSRPSGREIEQFF.

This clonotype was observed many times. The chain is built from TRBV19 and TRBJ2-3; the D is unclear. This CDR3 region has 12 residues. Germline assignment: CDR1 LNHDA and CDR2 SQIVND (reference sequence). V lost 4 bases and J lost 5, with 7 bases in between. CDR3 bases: TGTGCCAGTAGTACAGTAGGAGATACGCAGTATTTT. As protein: CASSTVGDTQYF.